The 29 T cell receptor beta chains presented below share a single source sample, sequenced in a study of shared clonotypes between healthy human individuals (dated by TCRdb to the early 2020s). The library was obtained by the immunoSEQ multiplex PCR assay. Drawn from immuneACCESS, this table holds only the in-frame rearrangements with V and J called that TCRdb kept. Clones are partly lost; checked studies trace under half to an unresolved V gene and leave the rest unexplained. The sample table contains just over 2,000,000 clones; only one count was recorded for 85% to 95% of them. The leading ten clones occupy 0.1% to 0.15% of the sample. The sample comprised naive CD4+ T cells sorted from blood. The cell subset or site label here, explained by the study, means: CD45RA+ positively selected. These receptors all stem from a young man in good health.

Notes on this clone: The identical CDR3 is also encoded by other nucleotide sequences in the sample. V usage is TRBV7-9 and J usage is TRBJ1-6; D is undetermined. The V end was cut by 5 bases, the J end by 5 bases, with 4 bases between. CDR3 size: 12 residues. Germline V gene sequence: CDR1 SEHNR, CDR2 FQNEAQ (reference sequence). The CDR3 is CASSPNNSPLHF. In DNA, the CDR3 is TGTGCCAGCAGCCCCAATAATTCACCCCTCCACTTT.

The count of this clone is one. The chain couples TRBV10-3 to TRBJ1-1, with 7 bases identical to TRBD1. This CDR3 has 13 residues. CDR1 and CDR2 from the germline V gene are ENHRY and SYGVKD. V lost 9 bases to trimming and J lost 0 bases; unmatched junction nucleotides: 4. The DNA for the CDR3 is TGTGCCATTAAACAGGGGCTGAACACTGAAGCTTTCTTT. Its translation: CAIKQGLNTEAFF.

The V and J genes are TRBV7-9 and TRBJ1-6, with D uncertain. Germline CDR1 reads SEHNR; CDR2 reads FQNEAQ (reference sequence). Trimming shortened V by 2 bases and J by 10 bases, and 15 bases separated the two germline ends. CDR3 length: 15 amino acids. In DNA form, the CDR3 reads TGTGCCAGCAGCTTACATCTTCTCGGAGGGTCACCCCTCCACTTT. This translates into CASSLHLLGGSPLHF. The variable domain in full, with the rest retrieved from reference TRBV7-9 and TRBJ1-6, is DTGVSQNPRHKITKRGQNVTFRCDPISEHNRLYWYRQTLGQGPEFLTYFQNEAQLEKSRLLSDRFSAERPKGSFSTLEIQRTEQGDSAMYLCASSLHLLGGSPLHFGNGTRLTVT.

The genes are TRBV9 and TRBJ2-7; no definite D call. This CDR3 comprises 14 residues. Trimming pared 0 bases from V and 6 bases from J, leaving 13 bases between. Germline CDR1 SGDLS, CDR2 YYNGEE. Written as DNA, the CDR3 is TGTGCCAGCAGCGTAGAACCGTTAGCATCCGAGCAGTACTTC. As protein: CASSVEPLASEQYF.

The rearrangement links TRBV18 to TRBJ2-2; D is undetermined. Trimming took off 2 bases at V and 0 bases at J, with 7 bases between the two ends. Germline values: CDR1 KGHSH, CDR2 LQKENI. There are 15 residues in the CDR3. CDR3 coding DNA: TGTGCCAGCTCACCAAGGGTCACGAACACCGGGGAGCTGTTTTTT. Protein product: CASSPRVTNTGELFF.

The rearrangement joins TRBV5-1 to TRBJ1-1; D gene unclear. Germline loops: CDR1 SGHRS, CDR2 YFSETQ. With 0 bases removed from V and 1 base from J, the gap between germline ends came to 7 bases. The CDR3 extends over 14 amino acids. CDR3 loop: CASSLGLQNTEAFF. CDR3 in DNA: TGCGCCAGCAGCTTGGGATTGCAGAACACTGAAGCTTTCTTT.

This chain connects TRBV28 to TRBJ1-1; a weak D match, TRBD1 (6 bases). Germline V gene sequence: CDR1 MDHEN, CDR2 SYDVKM. The CDR3 has 14 amino acids. V was cut by 6 bases and J by 6 bases, with 17 bases left in between. In nucleotides, the CDR3 is TGTGCCAGCAGAGAACAGGGTCGCAAGGCTGAAGCTTTCTTT. This translates into CASREQGRKAEAFF.

The V call is TRBV5-4, the J call TRBJ1-1; 8 bases map to TRBD1. The CDR3 spans 13 residues. With 5 bases clipped from V and 6 bases from J, the junction kept 6 bases outside the gene matches. The germline gives CDR1 SGHNT, CDR2 YYREEE (reference sequence). The DNA for the CDR3 is TGTGCCAGCAGTTCACAGGGGGTGTCTGAAGCTTTCTTT. Translated: CASSSQGVSEAFF.

The chain uses TRBV5-6 and TRBJ1-1, with 9 bases matching TRBD1. The CDR3 extends over 13 amino acids. CDR1 is SGHDT, CDR2 YYEEEE, per germline. V was clipped by 2 bases and J by 13 bases; unmatched bases: 9. DNA for the CDR3: TGTGCCAGCAGCTTTTCCGGGACAGGGACCGTTTTCTTT. Its translation is CASSFSGTGTVFF. Variable domain in full (rest from reference TRBV5-6 and TRBJ1-1): DAGVTQSPTHLIKTRGQQVTLRCSPKSGHDTVSWYQQALGQGPQFIFQYYEEEERQRGNFPDRFSGHQFPNYSSELNVNALLLGDSALYLCASSFSGTGTVFFGQGTRLTVV.

V gene TRBV27 combines with J gene TRBJ1-2; D possibly corresponds to TRBD1 (6 bases). This CDR3 is 14 amino acids long. Between the trimmed V and J ends, which lost 5 bases and 8 bases, there was a span of 18 bases. CDR1 and CDR2 (germline): MNHEY, SMNVEV (reference sequence). The CDR3 loop is CASSTLGGAEGYTF. For the CDR3, the DNA is TGTGCCAGCAGTACCCTAGGGGGGGCGGAAGGCTACACCTTC.

This rearrangement joins TRBV6-5 to TRBJ2-1; 8 bases align to TRBD2. CDR3 size: 14 residues. Germline-derived CDR1 and CDR2 are MNHEY and SVGAGI. J gave up 15 bases and V 6 bases, and 16 bases lay outside the gene matches. The CDR3 DNA reads TGTGCCAGCAGGCCAAGCCTACCGGGACTAGTCTTGTTCTTC. It yields the protein CASRPSLPGLVLFF.

The chain recombines TRBV5-1 with TRBJ2-3, with 8 bases lining up with TRBD2. The CDR3 sequence is 15 residues long. Germline V lookup: CDR1 SGHRS, CDR2 YFSETQ. The trim removed 4 bases at V and 1 base at J, leaving 5 bases unmatched. The CDR3 region has the DNA TGCGCCAGCAGCAATAGCGGGGCAGGCACAGATACGCAGTATTTT. Amino acids: CASSNSGAGTDTQYF.

In regard to this clone: Sequence at one end of the junction differs from germline and may be a read error. V usage is TRBV2 and J usage is TRBJ1-5; TRBD1 matches 8 bases. The CDR3 runs 12 residues. The germline V gene has CDR1 SNHLY and CDR2 FYNNEI. The CDR3 DNA is TGTGCCAGCAGTACCCGGGACAGGACTTTTGCCTTT. Protein product: CASSTRDRTFAF.

The chain couples TRBV19 to TRBJ1-6; TRBD1 matches at 10 bases. The CDR3 is 15 amino acids. The V gene end was trimmed by 6 bases and the J gene end by 10 bases; junction bases not matched to a gene: 9. Looked up from germline, CDR1 is LNHDA and CDR2 is SQIVND (reference sequence). In DNA form, the CDR3 reads TGTGCCAGTAGCCGTACGACAGGGGGCGTATCACCCCTCCACTTT. It is translated as CASSRTTGGVSPLHF.

J is TRBJ2-7 and V is TRBV9; D might be TRBD2 (6 bases). The germline V gene has CDR1 SGDLS and CDR2 YYNGEE. The CDR3 runs to 15 residues. Trimming removed 0 bases at V and 3 bases at J, with 13 bases between. The CDR3 is CASSVGDGSGYEQYF. The CDR3, as DNA: TGTGCCAGCAGCGTAGGGGACGGGAGCGGCTACGAGCAGTACTTC.

This clone was seen just once. The CDR3 reads CARRKLPGQLTNEKLFF. The CDR3 nucleotides read TGTGCCCGGAGGAAGCTACCGGGACAACTAACTAATGAAAAACTGTTTTTT. The chain couples TRBV6-4 to TRBJ1-4, with D maybe TRBD1 (6 bases). Germline CDR1 MRHNA, CDR2 SNTAGT. V was cut by 11 bases and J by 1 base, with 23 bases left in between. CDR3 length: 17 residues.

A remark on this clone: Other DNA sequences in the sample encode the same CDR3. The chain links TRBV30 to TRBJ1-5; D may be TRBD1 (6 bases). CDR1 is GTSNPN and CDR2 is SVGIG in the germline V gene (reference sequence). Deletions cut 0 bases from V and 7 bases from J, with 10 bases between. The length of the CDR3 is 13 residues. CDR3 coding DNA: TGTGCCTGGAGTGTTCAGGGGAGCCAGCCCCAGCATTTT. Encoded protein: CAWSVQGSQPQHF.

This clone has a handful of counts. The chain is built from TRBV6-1 and TRBJ1-6; D is ambiguous. The CDR3 is made up of 14 amino acids. Germline V gene lookup returns CDR1 MNHNS and CDR2 SASEGT. V lost 2 bases, J lost 7 bases, and 9 bases lay in between. The CDR3 region has the DNA TGTGCCAGCAGTGAATCTGGGTCCAATTCACCCCTCCACTTT. It specifies CASSESGSNSPLHF.

The J gene is TRBJ2-7, the V gene TRBV25-1; 9 nucleotides align to TRBD2. After removal of 7 bases from V and 6 bases from J, the junction contained 10 bases not matched to a gene. Germline V gives CDR1 MGHDK, CDR2 SYGVNS. The CDR3 contains 14 residues. In DNA, the CDR3 is TGTGCCAGCACCAATTCCGGCGGGAGGGGCGAGCAGTACTTC. Encoded protein: CASTNSGGRGEQYF.

This rearrangement joins TRBV19 to TRBJ1-2; D unclear. The CDR3 contains 13 residues. Germline CDR1 LNHDA, CDR2 SQIVND (reference sequence). With 7 bases removed from V and 4 bases from J, the gap between germline ends came to 13 bases. For the CDR3, the DNA is TGTGCCAGTATTAAGAGGGAAGGCTATGGCTACACCTTC. It is translated as CASIKREGYGYTF.

This sequence joins TRBV6-1 and TRBJ2-7; no firm D call. The germline gives CDR1 MNHNS, CDR2 SASEGT. V was clipped by 8 bases and J by 0 bases, with 17 bases between them. The CDR3 length is 15 residues. The CDR3 region has the DNA TGTGCCAGCCTTATCGGCACAGCAACCTCCTACGAGCAGTACTTC. Translated, it gives CASLIGTATSYEQYF.

The chain recombines TRBV5-4 with TRBJ2-3, with unresolved D. This CDR3 region has 13 residues. The V and J ends lost 4 bases and 1 base respectively, with 7 bases between them. Germline CDR1 SGHNT, CDR2 YYREEE (reference sequence). CDR3 bases: TGTGCCAGCAGCGTGAGTGGCACAGATACGCAGTATTTT. Its protein is CASSVSGTDTQYF.

The gene calls are TRBV7-2 and TRBJ2-7; possible D gene TRBD2, 6 bases. This CDR3 is built from 14 residues. CDR1 is SGHTA and CDR2 is FQGNSA in the germline V gene. The V end was cut by 8 bases, the J end by 6 bases, with 20 bases between. The CDR3 DNA reads as TGTGCCAGCTTACCCCCCCCCGGGAGCGGCGAGCAGTACTTC. It translates to CASLPPPGSGEQYF. Filled out from reference TRBV7-2 and TRBJ2-7, the complete variable domain reads GAGVSQSPSNKVTEKGKDVELRCDPISGHTALYWYRQSLGQGLEFLIYFQGNSAPDKSGLPSDRFSAERTGGSVSTLTIQRTQQEDSAVYLCASLPPPGSGEQYFGPGTRLTVT.

This clone appeared a single time. The chain employs TRBV6-6 and TRBJ2-2; D uncertain. Germline V lookup: CDR1 MNHNY, CDR2 SVGAGI (reference sequence). V was cut by 1 base and J by 1 base, with 4 bases left in between. The CDR3 spans 14 residues. The CDR3: CASSYWKNTGELFF. DNA for the CDR3: TGTGCCAGCAGTTACTGGAAGAACACCGGGGAGCTGTTTTTT.

This chain connects TRBV11-3 to TRBJ2-2, with 10 nucleotides matching TRBD1. The germline V gene has CDR1 SGHNT and CDR2 YENEEA. V lost 3 bases, J lost 6 bases, and 1 base stayed unmatched. This CDR3 is built from 14 residues. The CDR3 protein is CASSLGTGAGELFF. The DNA for the CDR3 is TGTGCCAGCAGCTTGGGGACAGGGGCCGGGGAGCTGTTTTTT.

This clone has only one observation. The identical CDR3 is also encoded by other nucleotide sequences in the sample. The V and J genes are TRBV5-1 and TRBJ2-7; D gene uncertain. CDR3 length equals 13 residues. Germline values: CDR1 SGHRS, CDR2 YFSETQ. V shed 4 bases and J shed 2 bases, with 10 bases lying between them. The DNA for the CDR3 is TGCGCCAGCAGCCCCGGATCACCCTACGAGCAGTACTTC. Its translation is CASSPGSPYEQYF.

Only one count was recorded for this clone. The chain combines TRBV28 with TRBJ2-7; D may match TRBD1 or TRBD2 (5 bases each). The CDR3 totals 14 residues. V lost 6 bases and J 6 bases, leaving 18 bases between the germline ends. Germline V gives CDR1 MDHEN, CDR2 SYDVKM. The CDR3 here is CASRAGTERTEQYF. The CDR3 bases are TGTGCCAGCAGGGCCGGGACGGAAAGGACCGAGCAGTACTTC.

The rearrangement joins TRBV2 to TRBJ2-1; TRBD2 aligns across 12 bases. This CDR3 comprises 16 residues. Germline values: CDR1 SNHLY, CDR2 FYNNEI. The J segment lost 2 bases and the V segment lost 6 bases, leaving 5 bases of the junction unmatched. CDR3 nucleotides: TGTGCCAGCAGACCTACTAGCGGGGGGACCTACAATGAGCAGTTCTTC. Amino acids: CASRPTSGGTYNEQFF.

The chain couples TRBV7-2 to TRBJ1-1; TRBD1 agrees at 8 bases. The length of the CDR3 is 14 residues. V was clipped by 5 bases and J by 4 bases; unmatched bases: 6. Germline V gene sequence: CDR1 SGHTA, CDR2 FQGNSA. CDR3 protein: CASSRGQGITEAFF. CDR3 nucleotides: TGTGCCAGCAGCCGAGGACAGGGTATCACTGAAGCTTTCTTT.